This T cell receptor (beta chain) was identified in a study of T cell responses to AZD1222 COVID-19 vaccine. Overall study results and limits: Repertoire samples came only from after the peak T cell response. Spike-specific TCR breadth and depth went up after people got two AZD1222 doses.

Turning to this clone: Antigen: not known.

Assay: immunoSEQ multiplex PCR; the TCRdb copy retains only in-frame clones and omits some. The sample holds some 190,000 clones; about 90% are singletons and the top ten take roughly 2%. The source material was peripheral blood, sampled 28 days after the second AZD1222 dose. This TCR derives from an adult who received the AZD1222 COVID-19 vaccine.

The CDR3 region is CASSLDAGPNYGYTF. The CDR3 nucleotides read TGCGCCAGCAGCTTGGATGCAGGTCCTAACTATGGCTACACCTTC. The J gene is TRBJ1-2, the V gene TRBV5-1; no firm D call. The CDR3 extends over 15 amino acids. The germline V and J ends were trimmed by 0 bases and 0 bases, with 9 bases remaining between them. The germline CDR1 and CDR2 sequences are SGHRS and YFSETQ.